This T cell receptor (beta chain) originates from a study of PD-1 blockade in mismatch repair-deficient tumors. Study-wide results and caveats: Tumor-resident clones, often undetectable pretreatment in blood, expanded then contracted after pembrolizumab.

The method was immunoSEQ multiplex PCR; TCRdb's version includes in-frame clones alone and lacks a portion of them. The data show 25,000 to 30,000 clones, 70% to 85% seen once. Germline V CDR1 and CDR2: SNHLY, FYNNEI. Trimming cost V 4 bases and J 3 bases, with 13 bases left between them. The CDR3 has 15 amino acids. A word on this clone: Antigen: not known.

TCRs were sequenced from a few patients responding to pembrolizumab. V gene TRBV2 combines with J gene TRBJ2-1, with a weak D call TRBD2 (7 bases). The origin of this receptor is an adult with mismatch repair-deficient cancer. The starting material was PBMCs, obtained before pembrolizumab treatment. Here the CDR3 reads CASSGGGGYYNEQFF. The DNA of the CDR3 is TGTGCCAGCAGTGGGGGAGGGGGTTACTACAATGAGCAGTTCTTC.